Included here is one T cell receptor (beta chain) sequence, with context. Its antigen is unidentified. Germline V gene sequence: CDR1 SGHRS, CDR2 YFSETQ. The CDR3 extends over 14 amino acids. Germline trimming cut 4 bases from V and 7 bases from J; bases unmatched to any gene: 10. The data originate from a study of T cell responses to AZD1222 COVID-19 vaccine. Whole-study context: Second-dose schedules of about 4 or about 12 weeks were combined.

The protocol was immunoSEQ multiplex PCR, while the TCRdb copy is restricted to in-frame clones and leaves out a portion. Of roughly 150,000 clones listed, around 90% were seen once; the top ten hold 1.5% to 2%. Regarding the study as a whole: Spike regions recognized by vaccine-associated CD4 TCRs spanned the protein, led by 160-218 and 743-854. The reported proportion of spike-specific TCRs targeting unmutated variant regions was nearly half. Spike-specific TCR breadth rose after two AZD1222 doses, and depth rose as well.

The TCR was taken from an adult in good health. This material consisted of peripheral blood, taken on day 0 of AZD1222 vaccination. V is TRBV5-1 and J is TRBJ2-7, with 8 bases fitting TRBD2. The CDR3 coding sequence is TGCGCCAGCAGCCCTTCGGGAGGGGCGCGAGAGCAGTACTTC. Translating it yields CASSPSGGAREQYF.